The 19 T cell receptor beta chains given below trace back to one sample, sequenced in a study of cytomegalovirus exposure and HLA in healthy donors. Researchers ran the PCR with 60 Vbeta and 13 Jbeta primers. Measured with immunoSEQ multiplex PCR; TCRdb has only the in-frame clones, and not every one. Of 200,000 or so clones listed, 70% to 85% were seen once; the top ten hold 0.2% to 0.25%. Specimen: PBMCs. The receptors derive from a girl aged 2-10 years in good health and CMV-seronegative.

This chain joins TRBV6-5 and TRBJ1-2, with D possibly matching TRBD1 (5 bases). Germline CDR1 MNHEY, CDR2 SVGAGI. Trimming left V 8 bases short and J 3 bases short, with 7 bases between. The CDR3 is made up of 11 amino acids. Here the CDR3 reads CASLGDYGYTF. The CDR3 DNA reads as TGTGCCAGCCTAGGGGACTATGGCTACACCTTC.

V gene TRBV6-1 combines with J gene TRBJ2-7; 8 positions agree with TRBD2. The CDR3 has 15 residues. The V gene's germline CDR1 is MNHNS and CDR2 SASEGT. J lost 1 base, V lost 6 bases, and 8 bases had no gene match. This CDR3 is CASRPRGGNSYEQYF. The DNA for the CDR3 is TGTGCCAGCAGACCGCGCGGGGGGAATTCCTACGAGCAGTACTTC.

This clone was picked up one time. This chain connects TRBV19 to TRBJ2-1; 11 bases are shared with TRBD2. The junction had 16 bases not matched to a gene; V was cut back by 3 bases and J by 0 bases. Germline V gene lookup returns CDR1 LNHDA and CDR2 SQIVND (reference sequence). This CDR3 spans 21 amino acids. The CDR3 spells CASSILRASGRNPSSYNEQFF. DNA for the CDR3: TGTGCCAGTAGTATCTTAAGGGCTAGCGGGAGGAACCCAAGCTCCTACAATGAGCAGTTCTTC.

V is TRBV27 and J is TRBJ2-3, with 10 positions matching TRBD2. The germline gives CDR1 MNHEY, CDR2 SMNVEV (reference sequence). The CDR3 loop spans 16 amino acids. V shed 3 bases, J shed 1 base, and the junction held 4 bases outside the gene matches. In DNA form, the CDR3 reads TGTGCCAGCAGTTTTCTTCTAGCGGGGGGCACAGATACGCAGTATTTT. Translated: CASSFLLAGGTDTQYF.

CDR3 coding DNA: TGCAGCGTTAAGACTAGCGGGAGAAGCTACGAGCAGTACTTC. This encodes CSVKTSGRSYEQYF. The chain recombines TRBV29-1 with TRBJ2-7; 12 nucleotides match TRBD2. The V and J ends lost 5 bases and 3 bases, in that order; junction bases with no gene match: 5. CDR3 length: 14 amino acids. From germline, CDR1 is SQVTM and CDR2 ANQGSEA.

The chain links TRBV4-2 to TRBJ1-1, with 8 bases matching TRBD1. V shed 3 bases and J 0 bases; nucleotides not matched to a gene: 9. The CDR3 is made up of 17 amino acids. Germline V gene lookup returns CDR1 LGHNA and CDR2 YNFKEQ. CDR3 sequence: CASSQDRTGNLNTEAFF. DNA of the CDR3: TGTGCCAGCAGCCAGGATAGGACAGGGAACCTGAACACTGAAGCTTTCTTT.

V gene TRBV7-9 combines with J gene TRBJ2-1, with TRBD2 identical over 14 bases. This CDR3 is built from 13 residues. CDR1 is SEHNR and CDR2 is FQNEAQ in the germline V gene (reference sequence). With V trimmed by 11 bases and J by 7 bases, 4 bases remained unmatched. The CDR3 coding sequence is TGTGCCGGAGGGACTAGCGGGAGAAATGAGCAGTTCTTC. Encoded protein: CAGGTSGRNEQFF.

This chain uses TRBV9 with TRBJ1-2, with D unclear. With 4 bases removed from V and 2 bases from J, the gap between germline ends came to 15 bases. This CDR3 spans 15 amino acids. Germline V gene lookup returns CDR1 SGDLS and CDR2 YYNGEE. CDR3 nucleotides: TGTGCCAGCAGCTCCCCCCTCGGGTTAAACTATGGCTACACCTTC. Residues: CASSSPLGLNYGYTF.

The chain is built from TRBV6-1 and TRBJ1-4; maybe TRBD1 (5 bases). The CDR3 sequence is 13 residues long. Germline V CDR1 and CDR2: MNHNS, SASEGT. Trimming left V 6 bases short and J 3 bases short, with 8 bases between. DNA of the CDR3: TGTGCCAGCAGAAGGACACCTAATGAAAAACTGTTTTTT. This sequence encodes CASRRTPNEKLFF.

The V gene is TRBV30, the J gene TRBJ2-5, with D possibly matching TRBD2 (6 bases). Germline V CDR1 and CDR2: GTSNPN, SVGIG (reference sequence). The CDR3 is made up of 12 amino acids. V was trimmed by 7 bases and J by 3 bases, leaving 12 bases between them. CDR3 in amino acids: CAFWDWKETQYF. The CDR3 coding sequence is TGTGCCTTTTGGGACTGGAAAGAGACCCAGTACTTC.

This CDR3 is CASSSRQGIGNQPQHF. In DNA, the CDR3 is TGTGCCAGCAGCTCTCGACAGGGGATTGGCAATCAGCCCCAGCATTTT. The J gene is TRBJ1-5, the V gene TRBV7-2, with 8 bases lining up with TRBD1. Trimming took 4 bases from V and 2 from J; bases not matched to a gene: 7. Per the germline V gene, CDR1 is SGHTA and CDR2 is FQGNSA. The CDR3 is made up of 16 amino acids.

A few counts support this clone. The V call is TRBV19, the J call TRBJ1-4; unclear D gene. Germline V gives CDR1 LNHDA, CDR2 SQIVND (reference sequence). The CDR3 contains 14 residues. V gave up 6 bases and J gave up 8 bases, with 16 bases separating them. The CDR3 region has the DNA TGTGCCAGTAGAAAGGCAAGGACTGGAGAAAAACTGTTTTTT. Translating it yields CASRKARTGEKLFF.

J is TRBJ2-1 and V is TRBV18; 12 nucleotides match TRBD2. The CDR3 length is 16 residues. J was trimmed by 9 bases and V by 2 bases; bases with no gene match: 8. Per germline, CDR1 KGHSH and CDR2 LQKENI. The CDR3 nucleotides read TGTGCCAGCTCACCAGTGTCACTAGCGGGGGGCGGTGAGCAGTTCTTC. Translation: CASSPVSLAGGGEQFF.

The chain links TRBV7-2 to TRBJ1-5; D might be TRBD1 (5 bases). The CDR3 sequence is 15 residues long. V was pared by 5 bases and J by 2 bases, with 13 bases between. Per germline, CDR1 SGHTA and CDR2 FQGNSA. CDR3 DNA sequence: TGTGCCAGCAGCGTATCAGGGACTGGCAATCAGCCCCAGCATTTT. It specifies CASSVSGTGNQPQHF.

The chain recombines TRBV19 with TRBJ2-3; 9 bases line up with TRBD2. This CDR3 is built from 16 residues. CDR1 LNHDA and CDR2 SQIVND come from the germline V gene (reference sequence). J lost 5 bases, V lost 4 bases, and 10 bases had no gene match. CDR3 loop: CASSTLRTSEGDTQYF. CDR3 in DNA: TGTGCCAGTAGTACCTTACGGACTAGCGAAGGAGATACGCAGTATTTT.

The chain couples TRBV18 to TRBJ2-7, with 8 bases that match TRBD1. This CDR3 contains 14 residues. Germline CDR1 KGHSH, CDR2 LQKENI. V was clipped by 4 bases and J by 2 bases; unmatched bases: 4. This CDR3 is CASSLRTGTYEQYF. CDR3 DNA: TGTGCCAGCTCACTTAGGACAGGGACCTACGAGCAGTACTTC.

This chain links TRBV27 with TRBJ2-1; 7 nucleotides line up with TRBD2. The CDR3 extends over 14 amino acids. In germline, CDR1 is MNHEY, CDR2 SMNVEV (reference sequence). The junction had 13 bases not matched to a gene; V was cut back by 5 bases and J by 12 bases. The CDR3 DNA reads as TGTGCCAGCAGTCTAGTTTCTCGGGACTACATGCAGTTCTTC. Its protein product is CASSLVSRDYMQFF.

V and J are TRBV4-1 and TRBJ1-1; D not resolved. The germline CDR1 and CDR2 sequences are MGHRA and YSYEKL. Trimming left V 1 base short and J 4 bases short, with 7 bases between. This CDR3 spans 13 amino acids. The CDR3 coding sequence is TGCGCCAGCAGCCAAGTTGCGGGCACTGAAGCTTTCTTT. Encoded protein: CASSQVAGTEAFF.

The V and J genes are TRBV27 and TRBJ2-6, with TRBD2 matching 9 bases. This CDR3 has 22 residues. V dropped 1 base and J dropped 3; count of bases not matched to a gene: 19. The germline V gene encodes CDR1 MNHEY and CDR2 SMNVEV (reference sequence). The CDR3 nucleotides are TGTGCCAGCAGTTTATTTCTACCGAAAAAGGCGGGAGGGTACGGTGGGGCCAACGTCCTGACTTTC. Protein: CASSLFLPKKAGGYGGANVLTF.